This passage covers 11 T cell receptor beta chains from one sample sequenced in a study of blood T cell repertoires in COVID-19. Method: immunoSEQ multiplex PCR; TCRdb's copy keeps in-frame clones and lacks some. The data hold 75,000 to 100,000 clones, with nearly 85% observed a single time. The sequenced sample consisted of peripheral blood. The receptors were gathered from a woman of 80 years or more with acute or convalescent COVID-19.

A single count supports this clone. The V gene is TRBV11-3, the J gene TRBJ2-7; 8 bases agree with TRBD2. CDR1 and CDR2 from the germline V gene are SGHNT and YENEEA. This CDR3 region has 13 residues. V lost 5 bases, J lost 5 bases, and 5 bases stayed unmatched. The CDR3 protein is CASSPGLVHEQYF. For the CDR3, the DNA is TGTGCCAGCAGCCCGGGACTAGTTCACGAGCAGTACTTC.

This clone was detected many times. The gene calls are TRBV10-1 and TRBJ2-2, with D possibly being TRBD1 (5 bases). With 0 bases removed from V and 6 bases from J, the gap between germline ends came to 5 bases. Germline-derived CDR1 and CDR2 are WNHNN and SYGVQD (reference sequence). The CDR3 has 13 residues. In DNA, the CDR3 is TGCGCCAGCAGTGAGTCAGGGGCCGGGGAGCTGTTTTTT. Translating it yields CASSESGAGELFF.

The chain couples TRBV19 to TRBJ1-4; 7 nucleotides match TRBD1. This CDR3 is 16 amino acids long. V shed 0 bases and J 3 bases; nucleotides not matched to a gene: 4. The germline CDR1 and CDR2 sequences are LNHDA and SQIVND (reference sequence). CDR3 protein: CASSIETGEPNEKLFF. In DNA, the CDR3 is TGTGCCAGTAGTATAGAAACAGGGGAGCCTAATGAAAAACTGTTTTTT.

The rearrangement uses TRBV5-1 and TRBJ2-2, with D tentatively TRBD1 (6 bases). Deletions cut 5 bases from V and 2 bases from J, with 13 bases between. This CDR3 is built from 15 residues. Germline V gene data show CDR1 as SGHRS and CDR2 as YFSETQ. The CDR3 protein is CASSTGTPNTGELFF. As DNA, the CDR3 is TGCGCCAGCAGTACAGGGACGCCCAACACCGGGGAGCTGTTTTTT.

The rearrangement links TRBV9 to TRBJ1-6, with D hard to call. This CDR3 region has 13 residues. The V end lost 4 bases, the J end lost 6 bases, and 8 bases lay between the germline ends. Germline V gene sequence: CDR1 SGDLS, CDR2 YYNGEE. CDR3 nucleotides: TGTGCCAGCAGCCTAAACCCTAATTCACCCCTCCACTTT. This translates into CASSLNPNSPLHF.

This clone was detected once. The chain has TRBV7-9 and TRBJ1-1; TRBD1 matches at 7 bases. Trimming cost V 5 bases and J 3 bases; bases outside gene matches: 3. Germline V gene sequence: CDR1 SEHNR, CDR2 FQNEAQ (reference sequence). This CDR3 has 13 amino acids. The DNA of the CDR3 is TGTGCCAGCAGCCTCCAGGGGGACACTGAAGCTTTCTTT. Amino acids: CASSLQGDTEAFF.

The chain carries TRBV6-6 and TRBJ1-1; TRBD1 matches 8 bases. J was trimmed by 1 base and V by 5 bases; bases with no gene match: 9. The CDR3 length is 16 residues. The V gene's germline CDR1 is MNHNY and CDR2 SVGAGI (reference sequence). The CDR3 sequence is CASSRETGTGNTEAFF. DNA for the CDR3: TGTGCCAGCAGTAGAGAAACCGGGACAGGGAACACTGAAGCTTTCTTT.

This chain connects TRBV28 to TRBJ1-6, with no clear D. The CDR3 is made up of 11 amino acids. The germline V gene has CDR1 MDHEN and CDR2 SYDVKM. V dropped 5 bases and J dropped 6 bases, with 2 bases sitting between them. The CDR3: CASSLNSPLHF. The DNA of the CDR3 is TGTGCCAGCAGTCTTAATTCACCCCTCCACTTT.

This clone was seen only a few times. The V and J genes are TRBV29-1 and TRBJ2-1; D may be TRBD1 (5 bases). V dropped 3 bases and J dropped 6 bases, with 12 bases sitting between them. Germline V CDR1 and CDR2: SQVTM, ANQGSEA. This CDR3 is 13 amino acids long. The CDR3 region is CSVDSGASNEQFF. CDR3 sequence (DNA): TGCAGCGTTGACTCTGGGGCGTCCAATGAGCAGTTCTTC.

The V gene is TRBV19, the J gene TRBJ2-7, with 9 bases lining up with TRBD2. Germline values: CDR1 LNHDA, CDR2 SQIVND (reference sequence). The length of the CDR3 is 14 residues. V lost 5 bases, J lost 4 bases, and 6 bases stayed unmatched. The CDR3 is CASSEFSGSYEQYF. CDR3 nucleotides: TGTGCCAGTAGTGAGTTTAGCGGGAGTTACGAGCAGTACTTC.

The chain joins TRBV4-1 to TRBJ1-3; D perhaps matches TRBD1 (5 bases). The V and J ends lost 0 bases and 0 bases respectively, with 15 bases between them. Per the germline V gene, CDR1 is MGHRA and CDR2 is YSYEKL. This CDR3 comprises 18 residues. The CDR3 here is CASSQDLFQGSSGNTIYF. CDR3 DNA: TGCGCCAGCAGCCAAGATCTTTTTCAGGGCTCCTCTGGAAACACCATATATTTT.